The TCR beta chain described here comes from a study of shared T cell receptors in the human thymus. V lost 1 base, J lost 0 bases, and 6 bases stayed unmatched. Per the germline V gene, CDR1 is SEHNR and CDR2 is FQNEAQ (reference sequence). The CDR3 is made up of 17 amino acids. Sequencing used immunoSEQ multiplex PCR; TCRdb keeps in-frame clones, though not all of them. Here the sample spans some 640,000 clones, approximately 87% being singletons. This sample also belongs to another study, concerning human thymus T cells. That paper adds: The sample donors, healthy Finnish infants, were having corrective surgery for congenital heart defects. Thymus tissue was removed during corrective cardiac surgery. Use of V and J genes seemed skewed within the thymic and blood repertoires. Highly overlapping thymic repertoires in unrelated individuals were reported by related research.

This rearrangement joins TRBV7-9 to TRBJ2-1, with TRBD1 identical over 7 bases. Sequenced material: thymocytes. This receptor was obtained from a boy under three years old with a congenital heart defect. The CDR3 spells CASSLGQGSSSYNEQFF. In DNA form, the CDR3 reads TGTGCCAGCAGCTTAGGACAGGGATCTAGCTCCTACAATGAGCAGTTCTTC. Based on the CDR3 plus reference TRBV7-9 and TRBJ2-1, the full variable domain is DTGVSQNPRHKITKRGQNVTFRCDPISEHNRLYWYRQTLGQGPEFLTYFQNEAQLEKSRLLSDRFSAERPKGSFSTLEIQRTEQGDSAMYLCASSLGQGSSSYNEQFFGPGTRLTVL.